Below, 28 T cell receptor beta chains from the same sample are listed, as sequenced in a study of blood T cell repertoires in COVID-19. Here immunoSEQ multiplex PCR was the method, and the copy in TCRdb shows in-frame clones only, minus some. The repertoire holds approximately 74,000 clones, with around 86% as singletons. Sequenced sample: peripheral blood. The source of these receptors is a woman between 55 and 75 years old with acute or convalescent COVID-19.

This clone was detected only once. The chain recombines TRBV18 with TRBJ1-5; D not certain. Germline V lookup: CDR1 KGHSH, CDR2 LQKENI. The length of the CDR3 is 15 residues. V gave up 4 bases and J gave up 3 bases, with 13 bases separating them. The CDR3 coding sequence is TGTGCCAGCTCACAAACACACGTTACCAATCAGCCCCAGCATTTT. Encoded protein: CASSQTHVTNQPQHF.

This clone was recorded once. This rearrangement joins TRBV5-1 to TRBJ2-1, with TRBD2 matching over 7 bases. V was pared by 4 bases and J by 9 bases, with 13 bases of the junction left unmatched. Germline CDR1 is SGHRS and CDR2 is YFSETQ. This CDR3 has 15 amino acids. The CDR3 region is CASSPGTNKGGEQFF. As DNA, the CDR3 is TGCGCCAGCAGCCCCGGGACTAATAAAGGAGGTGAGCAGTTCTTC. The full variable domain, rest sourced from reference TRBV5-1 and TRBJ2-1, is KAGVTQTPRYLIKTRGQQVTLSCSPISGHRSVSWYQQTPGQGLQFLFEYFSETQRNKGNFPGRFSGRQFSNSRSEMNVSTLELGDSALYLCASSPGTNKGGEQFFGPGTRLTVL.

The chain recombines TRBV5-4 with TRBJ1-1; D gene unclear. Trimming cost V 2 bases and J 4 bases, with 12 bases left between them. The germline gives CDR1 SGHNT, CDR2 YYREEE (reference sequence). The CDR3 has 14 amino acids. Here the CDR3 DNA reads TGTGCCAGCAGCTTTCAAAGGGAGGGCACTGAAGCTTTCTTT. It codes for CASSFQREGTEAFF.

This clone has ten or more counts. The chain links TRBV2 to TRBJ1-3, with TRBD1 as a possible D gene (6 bases). The CDR3 is made up of 14 amino acids. V dropped 3 bases and J dropped 4 bases, with 10 bases sitting between them. CDR1 and CDR2 (germline): SNHLY, FYNNEI. This CDR3 reads CASSDTGTGNTIYF. In DNA form, the CDR3 reads TGTGCCAGCAGTGACACAGGGACGGGAAACACCATATATTTT.

V is TRBV28 and J is TRBJ1-1, with a weak D call TRBD1 (6 bases). V was cut by 1 base and J by 6 bases, with 15 bases left in between. The CDR3 consists of 15 residues. From germline, CDR1 is MDHEN and CDR2 SYDVKM. CDR3: CASSLYQGFGSEAFF. The DNA for the CDR3 is TGTGCCAGCAGTTTATATCAGGGGTTCGGGTCTGAAGCTTTCTTT.

This clone has more than one count but fewer than ten. The chain carries TRBV4-1 and TRBJ2-3; D is uncertain. V shed 7 bases and J shed 0 bases, with 8 bases lying between them. CDR3 length: 13 residues. Germline lookup yields CDR1 MGHRA and CDR2 YSYEKL. The CDR3 is CASKTTSTDTQYF. CDR3 sequence (DNA): TGCGCCAGCAAGACAACTAGCACAGATACGCAGTATTTT.

This clone was observed a single time. This chain uses TRBV24-1 with TRBJ2-2, with 8 bases fitting TRBD2. V lost 6 bases and J lost 3; bases outside the gene matches: 2. Per the germline V gene, CDR1 is KGHDR and CDR2 is SFDVKD. The length of the CDR3 is 14 residues. Here the CDR3 DNA reads TGTGCCACCAGTCGAGCGGGGGACACCGGGGAGCTGTTTTTT. It codes for CATSRAGDTGELFF.

The chain carries TRBV4-3 and TRBJ2-2; TRBD2 aligns across 13 bases. CDR1 and CDR2 from the germline V gene are LGHNA and YSLEER. The CDR3 consists of 20 residues. J gave up 2 bases and V 4 bases, and 13 bases lay outside the gene matches. The CDR3 loop reads CASSRTVGTSGVLNTGELFF. The CDR3 region has the DNA TGCGCCAGCAGCCGAACGGTGGGGACTAGCGGGGTCCTTAACACCGGGGAGCTGTTTTTT.

This rearrangement joins TRBV6-5 to TRBJ2-2; a possible D gene is TRBD1 (6 bases). The CDR3 sequence is 14 residues long. In germline, CDR1 is MNHEY, CDR2 SVGAGI. Trimming stripped 6 bases from V and 2 bases from J, with 10 bases between. CDR3 nucleotides: TGTGCCAGCAGACCGGGACACAACACCGGGGAGCTGTTTTTT. The encoded protein is CASRPGHNTGELFF.

The CDR3 here is CASRGGLNQPQHF. The CDR3 bases are TGTGCCAGCAGGGGAGGGCTAAATCAGCCCCAGCATTTT. This sequence joins TRBV6-5 and TRBJ1-5; D is unclear. CDR3 length: 13 amino acids. Germline values: CDR1 MNHEY, CDR2 SVGAGI. V gave up 6 bases and J gave up 4 bases, with 10 bases separating them.

Only a few counts were recorded for this clone. The rearrangement links TRBV12-3 or TRBV12-4 to TRBJ1-6; 7 positions agree with TRBD1. The CDR3 consists of 13 residues. The trim removed 7 bases at V and 10 bases at J, leaving 7 bases unmatched. Here the CDR3 DNA reads TGTGCCAGCACTACAGGGGTAGGGTCACCCCTCCACTTT. Its protein product is CASTTGVGSPLHF.

The V and J genes are TRBV27 and TRBJ2-1; 8 bases are shared with TRBD1. V trimming: 5 bases; J trimming: 5 bases; junction bases outside the gene matches: 5. CDR1 is MNHEY and CDR2 is SMNVEV in the germline V gene (reference sequence). The CDR3 runs to 14 residues. CDR3: CASSPDRVNNEQFF. The CDR3 DNA is TGTGCCAGCAGTCCGGACAGGGTAAACAATGAGCAGTTCTTC.

The CDR3, as DNA: TGTGCCAGCAGGAGGGGGGGAACAGATACGCAGTATTTT. Translation: CASRRGGTDTQYF. This chain connects TRBV28 to TRBJ2-3; maybe TRBD2 (7 bases). V gave up 6 bases and J gave up 3 bases, with 10 bases separating them. CDR1 MDHEN and CDR2 SYDVKM come from the germline V gene. CDR3 size: 13 residues.

The chain has TRBV28 and TRBJ1-2; D might be TRBD1 (5 bases). This CDR3 region has 17 residues. Germline V gene data show CDR1 as MDHEN and CDR2 as SYDVKM. The V gene lost 4 bases and the J gene lost 2 bases, with 20 bases spanning the gap. CDR3 nucleotides: TGTGCCAGCAGTTATGATTGGGGCATGGAGGGCAACTATGGCTACACCTTC. It encodes CASSYDWGMEGNYGYTF.

This chain links TRBV29-1 with TRBJ1-2; possible D gene TRBD1, 6 bases. CDR3 length: 13 residues. Germline assignment: CDR1 SQVTM and CDR2 ANQGSEA. V was clipped by 3 bases and J by 5 bases, with 13 bases between them. Here the CDR3 DNA reads TGCAGCGTTGATCAGCAGGGACAATATGGCTACACCTTC. Translation: CSVDQQGQYGYTF.

This chain connects TRBV28 to TRBJ2-1; 8 positions agree with TRBD2. Germline loops: CDR1 MDHEN, CDR2 SYDVKM. This CDR3 is built from 15 residues. Trimming cost V 6 bases and J 6 bases; bases outside gene matches: 10. DNA for the CDR3: TGTGCCAGCAGGCGCCCAACTGGGACTAGCAATGAGCAGTTCTTC. It is translated as CASRRPTGTSNEQFF. The full variable domain, in which reference TRBV28 and TRBJ2-1 provide the parts outside the CDR3, is DVKVTQSSRYLVKRTGEKVFLECVQDMDHENMFWYRQDPGLGLRLIYFSYDVKMKEKGDIPEGYSVSREKKERFSLILESASTNQTSMYLCASRRPTGTSNEQFFGPGTRLTVL.

The V gene is TRBV4-1, the J gene TRBJ1-4, with unresolved D. The CDR3 is 16 residues long. Trimming left V 4 bases short and J 4 bases short, with 16 bases between. Germline-derived CDR1 and CDR2 are MGHRA and YSYEKL. CDR3 coding DNA: TGCGCCAGCAGCCCAAGCGCCAGCTACATTAATGAAAAACTGTTTTTT. This sequence encodes CASSPSASYINEKLFF.

The count of this clone is one. V gene TRBV19 combines with J gene TRBJ2-5; TRBD1 might be the D (7 bases). V was trimmed by 4 bases and J by 2 bases, leaving 14 bases between them. Germline CDR1 is LNHDA and CDR2 is SQIVND (reference sequence). The length of the CDR3 is 15 residues. The CDR3 loop reads CASSTNRGLQETQYF. The CDR3 bases are TGTGCCAGTAGTACCAACAGGGGACTTCAAGAGACCCAGTACTTC.

This chain uses TRBV6-1 with TRBJ1-2, with D perhaps TRBD1 (6 bases). The germline V and J ends were trimmed by 2 bases and 8 bases, with 15 bases remaining between them. Per the germline V gene, CDR1 is MNHNS and CDR2 is SASEGT. The CDR3 runs to 14 residues. The CDR3 DNA sequence: TGTGCCAGCAGTGAATTTAGGGGGAACGGAGGCTACACCTTC. Its protein is CASSEFRGNGGYTF.

The chain couples TRBV10-3 to TRBJ2-4, with a tentative D call TRBD2 (5 bases). Trimming shortened V by 3 bases and J by 4 bases, and 7 bases separated the two germline ends. CDR3 size: 13 residues. CDR1 is ENHRY, CDR2 SYGVKD, per germline. CDR3 in DNA: TGTGCCATCAGTGATAGGGAGAAAAACATTCAGTACTTC. This gives the protein CAISDREKNIQYF.

The chain combines TRBV9 with TRBJ1-2; 11 bases agree with TRBD1. This CDR3 is built from 15 residues. Trimming at V came to 3 bases and at J to 5 bases, leaving 6 bases not matched to a gene. Per germline, CDR1 SGDLS and CDR2 YYNGEE. The CDR3 DNA follows: TGTGCCAGCAGCGCCACCGGGACAGGGGGGTATGGCTACACCTTC. Its translation: CASSATGTGGYGYTF.

Note on this clone: Other DNA sequences in the sample encode the same CDR3. The chain has TRBV28 and TRBJ2-2; no definite D call. Germline V CDR1 and CDR2: MDHEN, SYDVKM. Trimming removed 5 bases at V and 1 base at J, with 5 bases between. The CDR3 covers 13 residues. The CDR3 spells CASSPGNTGELFF. The CDR3 DNA follows: TGTGCCAGCAGTCCGGGGAACACCGGGGAGCTGTTTTTT.

The chain is built from TRBV27 and TRBJ2-3; 8 bases align to TRBD2. This CDR3 is built from 15 residues. Trimming removed 5 bases from V and 7 bases from J; junction bases left unmatched: 11. Germline V gives CDR1 MNHEY, CDR2 SMNVEV (reference sequence). For the CDR3, the DNA is TGTGCCAGCAGTCCAACGGGACTAGTAGTAAATACGCAGTATTTT. This encodes CASSPTGLVVNTQYF.

This clone has a handful of counts. The J gene is TRBJ1-3, the V gene TRBV9; tentative D call: TRBD1 (5 bases). CDR1 is SGDLS and CDR2 is YYNGEE in the germline V gene. The CDR3 loop spans 14 amino acids. The ends were cut back, 0 bases at V and 8 bases at J, with 12 bases in the middle. The chain's CDR3 is CASSVDGGLDTIYF. DNA of the CDR3: TGTGCCAGCAGCGTAGACGGGGGTTTAGACACCATATATTTT.

V is TRBV7-3 and J is TRBJ2-1, with a weak D call TRBD2 (5 bases). The CDR3 is 16 amino acids. V was shortened by 2 bases and J by 3 bases, with 14 bases between the two germline ends. CDR1 and CDR2 (germline): SGHTA, FQGTGA. The chain's CDR3 is CASSLVSRGNYNEQFF. In DNA, the CDR3 is TGTGCCAGCAGCTTAGTCAGCCGGGGTAACTACAATGAGCAGTTCTTC.

J is TRBJ1-5 and V is TRBV12-3 or TRBV12-4, with D hard to call. The CDR3 totals 13 residues. Deletions cut 3 bases from V and 4 bases from J, with 7 bases between. The DNA for the CDR3 is TGTGCCAGCAGTTTTTCCTCTAATCAGCCCCAGCATTTT. This encodes CASSFSSNQPQHF.

The rearrangement joins TRBV3-1 (or the pseudogene TRBV3-2) to TRBJ2-7; 7 bases match TRBD2. Unmatched junction bases numbered 9, after V lost 1 base and J lost 6 bases. CDR3 length: 15 amino acids. Germline-derived CDR1 and CDR2 are LGHDT and YNNKEL (reference sequence). CDR3: CASSQGLAGQVEQYF. Written as DNA, the CDR3 is TGTGCCAGCAGCCAAGGGTTAGCGGGCCAAGTCGAGCAGTACTTC.

V and J are TRBV29-1 and TRBJ2-7; TRBD2 is a possible D gene (7 bases). The germline gives CDR1 SQVTM, CDR2 ANQGSEA. This CDR3 has 16 residues. V was clipped by 0 bases and J by 4 bases, with 19 bases between them. The CDR3 region is CSVEDPLGGGRYEQYF. CDR3 nucleotide sequence: TGCAGCGTTGAAGACCCCCTAGGGGGGGGGCGTTACGAGCAGTACTTC.